This T cell receptor (beta chain) was sequenced during a study of cytomegalovirus exposure and HLA in healthy donors. The PCR ran on 60 Vbeta and 13 Jbeta primers. The assay was immunoSEQ multiplex PCR, and TCRdb's table has in-frame clones only and misses some. Altogether about 150,000 clones are present, over 65% being singletons, with the ten largest covering roughly 2.2%. The V and J ends lost 4 bases and 6 bases, in that order; junction bases with no gene match: 10. The V gene's germline CDR1 is SGHVS and CDR2 FQNEAQ. The CDR3 is 17 residues long. V usage is TRBV7-8 and J usage is TRBJ2-2; 11 bases are shared with TRBD2. Specimen: PBMCs. The sequence was obtained from a man aged 30 to 39 in good health and CMV-seronegative. The CDR3 region is CASSSRGGLAVPGELFF. CDR3 in DNA: TGTGCCAGCAGCTCCCGGGGGGGACTAGCGGTTCCCGGGGAGCTGTTTTTT.